The sequence of this T cell receptor (beta chain) was determined in a study of glioma-infiltrating T cells. General observations from the study: Only very few CDR3 sequences appeared in both tissue and blood.

Amplification of TCR alpha and beta CDR3 regions from RNA used iRepertoire nested multiplex PCR. Using its own MiXCR run on the multiplex PCR reads, TCRdb lists one record per CDR3 protein. The data show 400,000 or so distinct CDR3 sequences, with 41% seen just once and about 11% held by the top ten. This clonotype was seen a handful of times. Its antigen is not identified. The specimen sequenced was glioma tissue, nonneoplastic brain tissue, or PBMCs (not recorded which). This TCR was recovered from a human donor with low-grade glioma or glioblastoma, undergoing nonglioma brain surgery, or in good health (not recorded which).

The DNA of the CDR3 is TGTGCCAGCAGTTCCCCCCGGGGCGGGAGAACAGGGAATGAGCAGTTCTTC. Its protein product is CASSSPRGGRTGNEQFF. The genes are TRBV6-5 and TRBJ2-1; perhaps TRBD2 as D (7 bases). This CDR3 contains 17 residues. Germline CDR1 is MNHEY and CDR2 is SVGAGI. The V end lost 4 bases, the J end lost 7 bases, and 23 bases lay between the germline ends.